These 3 T cell receptor beta chains came from one sample sequenced in a study of early T cells in non-severe SARS-CoV-2 infection. Each CDR3 protein is one row after TCRdb ran MiXCR on the 5' RACE reads. This table has under 85,000 distinct CDR3 sequences, about 5% appearing once. The material was whole blood, obtained at baseline. The receptors shown here come from an adult who was a healthcare worker with PCR-confirmed SARS-CoV-2 infection or an uninfected control (not recorded which).

Of note for this clonotype: A read error may be the cause here, since a much bigger clone is one base away. This rearrangement joins TRBV6-5 to TRBJ2-3; the D gene could be TRBD1 or TRBD2 (5 bases each). This CDR3 region has 14 residues. CDR1 is MNHEY, CDR2 SVGAGI, per germline. The CDR3 region is CASSYGTNKDMQYF. CDR3 nucleotide sequence: TGTGCCAGCAGTTACGGGACGAATAAAGATATGCAGTATTTT.

This clonotype was counted ten times or more. The V gene is TRBV18, the J gene TRBJ2-2; 8 nucleotides line up with TRBD2. CDR1 and CDR2 (germline): KGHSH, LQKENI. This CDR3 is 14 amino acids long. The trim removed 4 bases at V and 7 bases at J, leaving 5 bases unmatched. The chain's CDR3 is CASSRSGNDGELFF. The CDR3 nucleotides are TGTGCCAGCTCACGTAGCGGGAACGACGGGGAGCTGTTTTTT.

In the case of this clonotype: The junction departs from germline at one end; a sequencing error may be responsible. The CDR3 here is CASSLEGSQNTGELIF. The CDR3, as DNA: TGTGCCAGCAGCTTAGAAGGCAGCCAGAACACCGGGGAGCTGATTTTT. This sequence joins TRBV7-3 and TRBJ2-2; D possibly corresponds to TRBD2 (5 bases). CDR1 and CDR2 from the germline V gene are SGHTA and FQGTGA. CDR3 length: 16 residues. Full variable domain (rest looked up from reference TRBV7-3 and TRBJ2-2): GAGVSQTPSNKVTEKGKYVELRCDPISGHTALYWYRQSLGQGPEFLIYFQGTGAADDSGLPNDRFFAVRPEGSVSTLKIQRTERGDSAVYLCASSLEGSQNTGELIFGEGSRLTVL.